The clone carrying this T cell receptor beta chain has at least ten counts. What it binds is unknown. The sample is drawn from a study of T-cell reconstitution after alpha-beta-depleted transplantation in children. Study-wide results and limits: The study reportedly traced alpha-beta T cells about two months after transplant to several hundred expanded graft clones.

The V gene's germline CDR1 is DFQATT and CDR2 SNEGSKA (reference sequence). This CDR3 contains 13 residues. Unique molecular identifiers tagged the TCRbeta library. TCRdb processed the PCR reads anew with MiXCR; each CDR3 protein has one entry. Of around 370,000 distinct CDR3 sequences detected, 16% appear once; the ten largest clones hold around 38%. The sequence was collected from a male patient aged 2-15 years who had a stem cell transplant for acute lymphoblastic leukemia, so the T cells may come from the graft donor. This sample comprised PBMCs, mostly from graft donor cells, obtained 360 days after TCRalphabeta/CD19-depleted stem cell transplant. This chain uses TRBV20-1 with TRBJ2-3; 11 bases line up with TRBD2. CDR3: CSFSGRATDTQYF. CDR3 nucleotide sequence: TGCAGCTTTAGCGGGAGGGCCACAGATACGCAGTATTTT.